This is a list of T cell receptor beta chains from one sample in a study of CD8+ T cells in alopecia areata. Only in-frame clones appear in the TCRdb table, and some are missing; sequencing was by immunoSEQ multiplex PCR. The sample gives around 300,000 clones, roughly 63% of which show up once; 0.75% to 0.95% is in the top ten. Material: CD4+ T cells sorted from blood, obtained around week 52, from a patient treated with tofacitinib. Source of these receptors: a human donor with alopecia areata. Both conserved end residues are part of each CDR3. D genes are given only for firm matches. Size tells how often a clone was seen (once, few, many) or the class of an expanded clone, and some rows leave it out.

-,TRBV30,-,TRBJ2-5,TGTGCCTGGAGTGTAGGTGGGGCCCGCGTCCAGTACTTC,CAWSVGGARVQYF
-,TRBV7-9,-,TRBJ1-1,TGTGCCAGCAGCTTAGTTGATGGGAACACTGAAGCTTTCTTT,CASSLVDGNTEAFF
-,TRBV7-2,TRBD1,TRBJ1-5,TGTGCCAGCAGCTTCGAGAGGGGACAGGGCAATCAGCCCCAGCATTTT,CASSFERGQGNQPQHF
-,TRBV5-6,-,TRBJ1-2,TGTGCCAGCAGCTTGGACACCTATGGCTACACCTTC,CASSLDTYGYTF
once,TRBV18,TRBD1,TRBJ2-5,TGTGCCAGCTCATCAGCGCCCGGGACAGTACAAGAGACCCAGTACTTC,CASSSAPGTVQETQYF
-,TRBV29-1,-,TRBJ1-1,TGCAGCGTTGGCAGGTGGGGCACTGAAGCTTTCTTT,CSVGRWGTEAFF
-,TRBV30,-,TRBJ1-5,TGTGCCTGGAGTTCTGGCGGCAATCAGCCCCAGCATTTT,CAWSSGGNQPQHF
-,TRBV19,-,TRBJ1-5,TGTGCCAGTAGTCGACGGAGAGGTCAGCCCCAGCATTTT,CASSRRRGQPQHF
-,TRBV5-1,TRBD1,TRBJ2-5,TGCGCCAGCAGCCCATACAGGGGGCTGGAGACCCAGTACTTC,CASSPYRGLETQYF
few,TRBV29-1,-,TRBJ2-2,TGCAGCGTTAACACCGGGAACACCGGGGAGCTGTTTTTT,CSVNTGNTGELFF
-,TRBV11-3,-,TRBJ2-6,TGTGCCAGCAGCTTATCGGCTTCTGGGGCCAACGTCCTGACTTTC,CASSLSASGANVLTF
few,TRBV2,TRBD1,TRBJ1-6,TGTGCCAGCAGCGTCGGGACAGGGCTAAGCTCCCTCCACTTT,CASSVGTGLSSLHF
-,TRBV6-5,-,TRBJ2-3,TGTGCCAGCAGGCGAGGGGATACGCAGTATTTT,CASRRGDTQYF
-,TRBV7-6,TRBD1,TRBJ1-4,TGTGCCAGCAGCCAAGAACAGGGGATCGGGGAAAAACTGTTTTTT,CASSQEQGIGEKLFF
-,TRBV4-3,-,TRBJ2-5,TGCGCCAGCAGCTTGTACGACAGGCAAGAGACCCAGTACTTC,CASSLYDRQETQYF
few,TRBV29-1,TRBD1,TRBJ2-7,TGCAGCGTTGACGGGACAGGGAGCTACGAGCAGTACTTC,CSVDGTGSYEQYF
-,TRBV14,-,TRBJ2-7,TGTGCCAGCAGCGAGCTCGGGGTCTCCTACGAGCAGTACTTC,CASSELGVSYEQYF
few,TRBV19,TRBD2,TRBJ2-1,TGTGCCAGTAGCAGAGCGGGGATGTACAATGAGCAGTTCTTC,CASSRAGMYNEQFF
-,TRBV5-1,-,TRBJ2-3,TGCGCCAGCAGCTTCCCCGGCGGCACAGATACGCAGTATTTT,CASSFPGGTDTQYF
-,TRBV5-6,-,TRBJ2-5,TGTGCCAGCAGCTTGAGTGCAGGACGTCCTGAGACCCAGTACTTC,CASSLSAGRPETQYF
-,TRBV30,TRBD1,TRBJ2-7,TGTGCCTGGAGGAAGGCGGGCGGGACAGGGTACCACGAGCAGTACTTC,CAWRKAGGTGYHEQYF
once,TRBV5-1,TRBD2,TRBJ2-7,TGCGCCAGCAGCTCTAGCGGGGGATCCTACGAGCAGTACTTC,CASSSSGGSYEQYF
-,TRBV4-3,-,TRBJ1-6,TGCGCCAGCAGCCAAGCCGCCAGTTATAATTCACCCCTCCACTTT,CASSQAASYNSPLHF
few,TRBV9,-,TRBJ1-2,TGTGCCAGCAGCGCGGAGGTTCTGGGACGGGACTATGGCTACACCTTC,CASSAEVLGRDYGYTF
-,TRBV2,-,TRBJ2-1,TGTGCCAGCAGTGGAGACCTAGCAAGCAATGAGCAGTTCTTC,CASSGDLASNEQFF
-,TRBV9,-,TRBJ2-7,TGTGCCAGCAGCGTAGTAGGGAGCTCCTACGAGCAGTACTTC,CASSVVGSSYEQYF
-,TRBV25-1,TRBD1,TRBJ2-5,TGTGCCAGCACCCTAGGACAGGGTTCGTTGGAGACCCAGTACTTC,CASTLGQGSLETQYF
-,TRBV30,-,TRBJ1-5,TGTGCCTGGAGTGGGACCAGCAATCAGCCCCAGCATTTT,CAWSGTSNQPQHF
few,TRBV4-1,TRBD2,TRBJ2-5,TGCGCCAGCAGCCAACAACACGGCGGGGGGGTCCAAGAGACCCAGTACTTC,CASSQQHGGGVQETQYF
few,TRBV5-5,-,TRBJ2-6,TGTGCCAGCAGCCCGGACGGGGCTGGGGCCAACGTCCTGACTTTC,CASSPDGAGANVLTF
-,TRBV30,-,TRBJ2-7,TGTGCCTGGAGCCCCCTCAGAGAGCAGTACTTC,CAWSPLREQYF
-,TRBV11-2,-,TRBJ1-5,TGTGCCAGCGGCACGGCGGCTGGACAGCCCCAGCATTTT,CASGTAAGQPQHF
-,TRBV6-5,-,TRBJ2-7,TGTGCTACTTCCCAGAGGTTTTCCTCCTACGAGCAGTACTTC,CATSQRFSSYEQYF
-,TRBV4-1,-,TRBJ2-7,TGCGCCAGCAGCCCCCCGGGATATGAAACGGGCTCCTACGAGCAGTACTTC,CASSPPGYETGSYEQYF
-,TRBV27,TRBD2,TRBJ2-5,TGTGCCAGCAGTCCCCGACTAGCGGGGGGGCAAGAGACCCAGTACTTC,CASSPRLAGGQETQYF
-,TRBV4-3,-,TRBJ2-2,TGCGCCAGCAGCCCCGCTAGACAAGCCGACGGGGAGCTGTTTTTT,CASSPARQADGELFF
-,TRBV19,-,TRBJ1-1,TGTGCCAGTCGGGGGCTGAACACTGAAGCTTTCTTT,CASRGLNTEAFF
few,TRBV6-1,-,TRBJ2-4,TGTGCCAGCAGACGTCAGACAAACATTCAGTACTTC,CASRRQTNIQYF
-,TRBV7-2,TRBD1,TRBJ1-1,TGTGCCAGCAGCCCCAGGGGGCGGAGTGACACTGAAGCTTTCTTT,CASSPRGRSDTEAFF
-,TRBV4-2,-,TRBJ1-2,TGTGCCAGCAGCCAAGGGGGCAGGGACTATGGCTACACCTTC,CASSQGGRDYGYTF
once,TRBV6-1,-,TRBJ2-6,TGTGCCAGCAGTGTACAGACAGGGAGGGGGGCCAACGTCCTGACTTTC,CASSVQTGRGANVLTF
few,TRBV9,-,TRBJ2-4,TGTGCCAGCAGCCCCGAGTTAGCCAAAAACATTCAGTACTTC,CASSPELAKNIQYF
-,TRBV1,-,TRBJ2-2,TGCACCAGCAGCCAAGACGCGGAGGGTGAGGGCACCGGGGAGCTGTTTTTT,CTSSQDAEGEGTGELFF
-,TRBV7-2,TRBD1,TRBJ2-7,TGTGCCAGCAGCTTATCAGTCGGGACAGGGGGCCTCGAGCAGTACTTC,CASSLSVGTGGLEQYF
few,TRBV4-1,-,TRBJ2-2,TGCGCCAGCAGCCAGGGGCTAGCCTCCGGGGAGCTGTTTTTT,CASSQGLASGELFF
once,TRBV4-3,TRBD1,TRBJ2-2,TGCGCCAGCAAAGGACAGGCGAACACCGGGGAGCTGTTTTTT,CASKGQANTGELFF
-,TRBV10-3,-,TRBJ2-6,TGTGCCATCAGTGAGTCGTATTCGTGGACACCTAGCTCTGGGGCCAACGTCCTGACTTTC,CAISESYSWTPSSGANVLTF
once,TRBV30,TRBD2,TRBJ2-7,TGTGCCTGGAGGGATAGCGGGGGGCTCTACGAGCAGTACTTC,CAWRDSGGLYEQYF
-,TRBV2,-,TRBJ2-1,TGTGCCAGCAGTGAGTCCTACAATGAGCAGTTCTTC,CASSESYNEQFF
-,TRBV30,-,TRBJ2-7,TGTGCCTGGACAGGGTCTAGGAGGGAGCAGTACTTC,CAWTGSRREQYF
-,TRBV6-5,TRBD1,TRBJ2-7,TGTGCCAGCAGTAGGGGACAGGGGAAATCCTACGAGCAGTACTTC,CASSRGQGKSYEQYF
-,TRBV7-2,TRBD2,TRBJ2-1,TGTGCCAGCAGCAGTAGCGGGGGGTCTTACAATGAGCAGTTCTTC,CASSSSGGSYNEQFF